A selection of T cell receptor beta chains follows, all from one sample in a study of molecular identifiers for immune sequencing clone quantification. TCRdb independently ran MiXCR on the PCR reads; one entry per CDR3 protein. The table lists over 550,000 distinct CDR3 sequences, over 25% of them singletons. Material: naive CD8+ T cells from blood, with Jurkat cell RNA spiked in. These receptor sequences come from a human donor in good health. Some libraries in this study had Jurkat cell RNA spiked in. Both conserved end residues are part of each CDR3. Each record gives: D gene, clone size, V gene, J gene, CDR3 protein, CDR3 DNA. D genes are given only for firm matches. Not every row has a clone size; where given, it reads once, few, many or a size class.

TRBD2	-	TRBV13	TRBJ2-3	CASSSSSTSGGRTDTQYF	TGTGCCAGCAGCTCATCTTCGACTAGCGGGGGGAGGACAGATACGCAGTATTTT
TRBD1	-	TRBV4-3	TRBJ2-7	CASSQDSQGAPYEQYF	TGCGCCAGCAGCCAAGATTCTCAGGGGGCTCCGTACGAGCAGTACTTC
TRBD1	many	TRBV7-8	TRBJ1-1	CASSLALTGGGTEAFF	TGTGCCAGCAGCTTAGCGCTGACAGGGGGCGGCACTGAAGCTTTCTTT
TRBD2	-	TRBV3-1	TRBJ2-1	CASSQDFAGVQFF	TGTGCCAGCAGCCAAGATTTTGCGGGGGTACAGTTCTTC
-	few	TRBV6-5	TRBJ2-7	CASSYPPGRGVNYEQYF	TGTGCCAGCAGTTACCCGCCCGGCAGGGGGGTTAACTACGAGCAGTACTTC
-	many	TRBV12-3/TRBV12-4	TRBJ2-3	CASGPDTDTDTQYF	TGTGCCAGCGGTCCGGACACCGACACAGATACGCAGTATTTT
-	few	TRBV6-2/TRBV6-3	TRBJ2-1	CASSGPMGPSYNEQFF	TGTGCCAGCAGTGGGCCCATGGGGCCCTCCTACAATGAGCAGTTCTTC
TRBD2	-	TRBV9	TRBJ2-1	CASSVGGGSDEQFF	TGTGCCAGCAGCGTAGGGGGGGGGTCCGATGAGCAGTTCTTC
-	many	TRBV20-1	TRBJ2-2	CSARDRRVSNTGELFF	TGCAGTGCTAGAGATAGAAGGGTATCGAACACCGGGGAGCTGTTTTTT
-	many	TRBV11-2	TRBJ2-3	CASTFSVTPGQDTQYF	TGTGCCAGCACCTTCTCTGTTACGCCAGGGCAAGATACGCAGTATTTT
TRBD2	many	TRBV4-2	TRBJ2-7	CASSQEIAGDEQYF	TGTGCCAGCAGCCAAGAAATAGCGGGGGACGAGCAGTACTTC
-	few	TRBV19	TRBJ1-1	CASSIFGTRNTEAFF	TGTGCCAGTAGTATATTTGGGACGCGGAACACTGAAGCTTTCTTT
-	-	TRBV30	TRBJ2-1	CAWSVHSDNEQFF	TGTGCCTGGAGTGTACACTCGGACAATGAGCAGTTCTTC
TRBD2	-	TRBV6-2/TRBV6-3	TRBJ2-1	CASSTTSAYNEQFF	TGTGCCAGCAGTACGACTAGCGCGTACAATGAGCAGTTCTTC
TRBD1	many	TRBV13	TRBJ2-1	CASSMDRSYNEQFF	TGTGCCAGCAGCATGGACAGGTCCTACAATGAGCAGTTCTTC
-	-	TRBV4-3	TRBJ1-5	CASSQEIGSTGIYSNQPQHF	TGCGCCAGCAGCCAAGAGATCGGTTCGACAGGCATCTATAGCAATCAGCCCCAGCATTTT
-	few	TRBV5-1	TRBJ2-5	CASSLELPGIQETQYF	TGCGCCAGCAGCTTGGAGTTGCCAGGTATCCAAGAGACCCAGTACTTC
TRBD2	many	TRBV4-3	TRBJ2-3	CASSRLAGGSTDTQYF	TGCGCCAGCAGCAGACTAGCGGGGGGAAGCACAGATACGCAGTATTTT
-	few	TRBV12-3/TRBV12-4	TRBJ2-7	CASSIPGHSYEQYF	TGTGCCAGCAGTATTCCGGGACACTCCTACGAGCAGTACTTC
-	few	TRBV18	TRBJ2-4	CASSPSRAIQYF	TGTGCCAGCTCACCTTCCCGGGCCATTCAGTACTTC
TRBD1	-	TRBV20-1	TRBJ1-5	CSARHPDRGFLGNQPQNF	TGCAGTGCTAGACACCCCGACAGGGGATTCCTAGGCAATCAGCCCCAGAATTTT
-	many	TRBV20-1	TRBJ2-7	CSAITGSGSYEQYF	TGCAGTGCCATTACGGGCTCGGGGTCCTACGAGCAGTACTTC
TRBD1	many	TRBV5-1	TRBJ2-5	CASSSDTGDVHQETQYF	TGCGCCAGCAGCTCCGATACAGGGGATGTGCACCAAGAGACCCAGTACTTC
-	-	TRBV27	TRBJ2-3	CASSFGGGIDTQYF	TGTGCCAGCAGTTTCGGCGGAGGGATAGATACGCAGTATTTT
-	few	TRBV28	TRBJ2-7	CASRQGVGLSVYEQYF	TGTGCCAGCAGGCAGGGTGTGGGTCTATCCGTCTACGAGCAGTACTTC
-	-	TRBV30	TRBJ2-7	CAWSVGGGEQYF	TGTGCCTGGAGTGTTGGAGGAGGCGAGCAGTACTTC
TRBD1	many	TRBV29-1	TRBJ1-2	CSAVSRDRAEGYTF	TGCAGCGCCGTTTCCCGGGACAGGGCCGAAGGCTACACCTTC
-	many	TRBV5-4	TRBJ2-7	CASSFLQGTGRSRYEQYF	TGTGCCAGCAGCTTTCTACAGGGGACCGGGAGGAGCCGATACGAGCAGTACTTC
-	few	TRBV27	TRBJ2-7	CASSSALSYEQYF	TGTGCCAGCAGTTCCGCCCTCTCCTACGAGCAGTACTTC
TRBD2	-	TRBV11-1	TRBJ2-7	CASSILAGATYEQYF	TGTGCCAGCAGCATTTTAGCGGGAGCGACCTACGAGCAGTACTTC
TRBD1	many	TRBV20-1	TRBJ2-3	CSAEDRGSQYF	TGCAGTGCCGAGGACAGGGGGTCGCAGTATTTT
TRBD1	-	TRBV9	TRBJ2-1	CASSVSGTEYNEQFF	TGTGCCAGCAGCGTATCCGGGACAGAGTACAATGAGCAGTTCTTC
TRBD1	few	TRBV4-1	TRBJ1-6	CASSQDGTGGATSPLHF	TGCGCCAGCAGCCAAGACGGGACAGGGGGCGCCACCTCACCCCTCCACTTT
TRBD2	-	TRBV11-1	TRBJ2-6	CASSRRAGLAGVGANVLTF	TGTGCCAGCAGCCGACGTGCCGGACTAGCGGGAGTTGGGGCCAACGTCCTGACTTTC
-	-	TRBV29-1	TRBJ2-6	CSVEVGDNLSGASVLTF	TGCAGCGTTGAAGTTGGGGACAACCTATCTGGGGCCAGCGTCCTGACTTTC
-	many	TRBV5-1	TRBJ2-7	CASSLDLHYEQYF	TGCGCCAGCAGCTTGGACCTCCACTACGAGCAGTACTTC
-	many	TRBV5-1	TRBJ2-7	CASSLVNNWGDEQYF	TGCGCCAGCAGCTTGGTTAATAATTGGGGCGACGAGCAGTACTTC
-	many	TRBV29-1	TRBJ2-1	CSAEGNEQFF	TGCAGCGCAGAGGGGAATGAGCAGTTCTTC
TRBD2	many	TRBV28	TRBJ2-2	CASSLGTSGRAAGELFF	TGTGCCAGCAGTTTAGGGACTAGCGGGAGGGCCGCCGGGGAGCTGTTTTTT
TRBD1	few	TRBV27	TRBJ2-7	CASSLTGGGGYEQYF	TGTGCCAGCAGTTTAACAGGGGGCGGGGGCTACGAGCAGTACTTC
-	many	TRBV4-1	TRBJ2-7	CASSLGQSDYEQYF	TGCGCCAGCAGCCTCGGACAGTCCGACTACGAGCAGTACTTC
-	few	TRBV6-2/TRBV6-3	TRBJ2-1	CASSYAAGSEYEQFF	TGTGCCAGCAGTTATGCGGCAGGGTCCGAGTATGAGCAGTTCTTC
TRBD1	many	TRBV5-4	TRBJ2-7	CASSLRILGKAGGSYEQYF	TGTGCCAGCAGCTTGAGGATCTTGGGCAAGGCAGGGGGATCCTACGAGCAGTACTTC
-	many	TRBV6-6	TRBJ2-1	CASSGGSYNEQFF	TGTGCCAGCTCCGGAGGGTCCTACAATGAGCAGTTCTTC
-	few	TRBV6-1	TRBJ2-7	CASSDGRGAYEQYF	TGTGCCAGCAGTGATGGGCGCGGAGCCTACGAGCAGTACTTC
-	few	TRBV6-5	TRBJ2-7	CASSYVEGGSDEQYF	TGTGCCAGCAGTTACGTAGAGGGGGGTAGCGACGAGCAGTACTTC
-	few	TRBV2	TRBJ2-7	CASTVDTYEQYF	TGTGCCAGCACCGTAGATACCTACGAGCAGTACTTC
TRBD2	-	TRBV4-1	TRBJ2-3	CASSQARGGSDTQYF	TGCGCCAGCAGCCAAGCGCGGGGGGGGTCAGATACGCAGTATTTT
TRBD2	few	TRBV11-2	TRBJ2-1	CASSSPGTSLGREQFF	TGTGCCAGCAGCTCCCCCGGGACTAGCCTAGGCCGGGAGCAGTTCTTC
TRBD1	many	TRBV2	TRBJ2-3	CASRGDSIRSSSDTQYF	TGTGCCAGCAGAGGGGACAGTATCCGTTCCTCCTCAGATACGCAGTATTTT
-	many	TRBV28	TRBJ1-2	CASSQLGSNYGYTF	TGTGCCAGCAGTCAACTAGGGTCCAACTATGGCTACACCTTC
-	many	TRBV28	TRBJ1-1	CASSLSPRDTEAFF	TGTGCCAGCAGTTTATCCCCCCGGGACACTGAAGCTTTCTTT
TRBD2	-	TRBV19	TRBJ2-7	CASSIRTSSYEQYF	TGTGCCAGTAGTATCCGGACTAGCTCTTACGAGCAGTACTTC
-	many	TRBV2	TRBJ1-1	CASSAGIEAFF	TGTGCCAGCAGTGCCGGCATTGAAGCTTTCTTT
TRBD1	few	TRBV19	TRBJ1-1	CATETGANTEAFF	TGTGCCACCGAAACAGGGGCGAACACTGAAGCTTTCTTT